The TCR beta chain described here comes from a study of blood T cells in healthy people across ages. Study outcomes and limitations: Per million T cells, TCR beta diversity dropped roughly linearly as age increased. Using unsorted PBMCs precluded a conclusive naive versus antigen-experienced comparison.

Concerning this clonotype itself: Its matching antigen is unknown.

A minimum of 7 million PBMCs was isolated per sample. This CDR3 has 16 amino acids. Germline V gives CDR1 MNHEY, CDR2 SMNVEV (reference sequence). J lost 1 base, V lost 5 bases, and 7 bases had no gene match. Next came a second PCR, run for roughly 7 to 12 cycles, which used a sample-barcoded 5' primer along with a J-beta primer mix. TCRdb reanalysed the 5' RACE reads using MiXCR and keeps one entry per CDR3 protein. Of some 1.6 million distinct CDR3 sequences listed, 30% to 35% are singletons. This sequence was found in a woman aged 25 to 39 in good health. This chain uses TRBV27 with TRBJ1-2; 10 positions match TRBD1. The sequenced material came from blood. This CDR3 is CASSPRGTGVNYGYTF. The CDR3 nucleotides are TGTGCCAGCAGTCCGCGGGGGACAGGGGTTAACTATGGCTACACCTTC.